Listed below are T cell receptor beta chains from one sample, sequenced in a study of blood T cell repertoires in COVID-19. The table came from immunoSEQ multiplex PCR; TCRdb's copy has only in-frame clones and leaves some out. The repertoire holds roughly 430,000 clones, with 88% as singletons. Sequencing was performed on PBMCs or T cells enriched from blood (not recorded which). These receptors were taken from a woman in her 40s with acute COVID-19. The CDR3 runs from the conserved cysteine through the conserved F or W. Fields, in order: J gene, V gene, D gene, clone size, CDR3 DNA, CDR3 protein. The D gene is left open where the match is weak. Not all rows give a size; the values are once, few, many and, for expanded clones, a class.

J gene: TRBJ1-3
V gene: TRBV4-1
D gene: TRBD1
clone size: NA
CDR3 DNA: TGCGCCAGCAGCCCTTTGGCAGGGGGTGGAAACACCATATATTTT
CDR3 protein: CASSPLAGGGNTIYF

J gene: TRBJ2-5
V gene: TRBV7-8
D gene: TRBD2
clone size: NA
CDR3 DNA: TGTGCCAGCAGGATACTAGCGGGGGGGCGTGTGGGAGAGACCCAGTACTTC
CDR3 protein: CASRILAGGRVGETQYF

J gene: TRBJ1-1
V gene: TRBV12-3/TRBV12-4
D gene: NA
clone size: NA
CDR3 DNA: TGTGCCAGCAGTTTAGGGAGCACTGAAGCTTTCTTT
CDR3 protein: CASSLGSTEAFF

J gene: TRBJ2-2
V gene: TRBV18
D gene: NA
clone size: NA
CDR3 DNA: TGTGCCAGCTCACTAACTGAGCTCACCGGGGAGCTGTTTTTT
CDR3 protein: CASSLTELTGELFF

J gene: TRBJ2-7
V gene: TRBV4-1
D gene: NA
clone size: few
CDR3 DNA: TGCGCCAGCAGCCAACTTGACGGGGGGCCCTACGAGCAGTACTTC
CDR3 protein: CASSQLDGGPYEQYF

J gene: TRBJ1-1
V gene: TRBV5-6
D gene: TRBD1
clone size: NA
CDR3 DNA: TGTGCCAGCAGCTCTTTCCAGGACAGGGGTCGGGTCACTGAAGCTTTCTTT
CDR3 protein: CASSSFQDRGRVTEAFF

J gene: TRBJ1-1
V gene: TRBV4-1
D gene: NA
clone size: NA
CDR3 DNA: TGCGCCAGCAGCCAAGATTACAGGGAAGCGGGGAGGTCCAACGCTGAAGCTTTCTTT
CDR3 protein: CASSQDYREAGRSNAEAFF

J gene: TRBJ1-5
V gene: TRBV5-1
D gene: NA
clone size: NA
CDR3 DNA: TGCGCCAGCAGCTTGGGACAGTATAGCAATCAGCCCCAGCATTTT
CDR3 protein: CASSLGQYSNQPQHF

J gene: TRBJ2-2
V gene: TRBV1
D gene: NA
clone size: NA
CDR3 DNA: TGCACCAGCAGCCCCCTAGCGCTCAACACCGGGGAGCTGTTTTTT
CDR3 protein: CTSSPLALNTGELFF

J gene: TRBJ1-2
V gene: TRBV5-6
D gene: TRBD1
clone size: NA
CDR3 DNA: TGTGCCAGCAGCTTGGTGACAGGGGGCGCGGAAGGCTACACCTTC
CDR3 protein: CASSLVTGGAEGYTF

J gene: TRBJ2-1
V gene: TRBV29-1
D gene: TRBD1
clone size: few
CDR3 DNA: TGCAGCGTGGCGGGGACAGGGGGTACCAGGGATGAGCAGTTCTTC
CDR3 protein: CSVAGTGGTRDEQFF

J gene: TRBJ1-2
V gene: TRBV7-9
D gene: NA
clone size: NA
CDR3 DNA: TGTGCCAGCAGAAGCAATCACCTGGGGCAGCTCGATGGCTACACCTTC
CDR3 protein: CASRSNHLGQLDGYTF

J gene: TRBJ2-7
V gene: TRBV27
D gene: NA
clone size: NA
CDR3 DNA: TGTGCCACCCAGCCTATTGCGTTCGGACAGCGCGAGCAGTACTTC
CDR3 protein: CATQPIAFGQREQYF

J gene: TRBJ2-7
V gene: TRBV5-1
D gene: TRBD2
clone size: NA
CDR3 DNA: TGCGCCAGCAGCTGGAGCGGGGGGGAGGTCCACGAGCAGTACTTC
CDR3 protein: CASSWSGGEVHEQYF

J gene: TRBJ2-7
V gene: TRBV11-2
D gene: NA
clone size: once
CDR3 DNA: TGTGCCAGCAGCTTAGTTCACGGGAGCTACGAGCAGTACTTC
CDR3 protein: CASSLVHGSYEQYF

J gene: TRBJ1-5
V gene: TRBV2
D gene: TRBD1
clone size: NA
CDR3 DNA: TGTGCCAGCAGTTATGACAGGGGTAATCAGCCCCAGCATTTT
CDR3 protein: CASSYDRGNQPQHF

J gene: TRBJ1-5
V gene: TRBV18
D gene: TRBD1
clone size: NA
CDR3 DNA: TGTGCCAGCCGGGACAGGGTTGATTCGGATCAGCCCCAGCATTTT
CDR3 protein: CASRDRVDSDQPQHF

J gene: TRBJ1-2
V gene: TRBV5-1
D gene: NA
clone size: NA
CDR3 DNA: TGCGCCAGCAGCTTGGGCCCCTATCGTGGCTACACCTTC
CDR3 protein: CASSLGPYRGYTF

J gene: TRBJ2-1
V gene: TRBV10-2
D gene: NA
clone size: NA
CDR3 DNA: TGCGCGGTAAAGGTGGAGGGGGCAAGGGAGCAGTTCTTC
CDR3 protein: CAVKVEGAREQFF

J gene: TRBJ1-1
V gene: TRBV30
D gene: NA
clone size: NA
CDR3 DNA: TGTGCCTGGAGTCCAGGGGCGAACACTGAAGCTTTCTTT
CDR3 protein: CAWSPGANTEAFF

J gene: TRBJ2-1
V gene: TRBV4-1
D gene: NA
clone size: once
CDR3 DNA: TGCGCCAGCAGCCAAGAAATGGAGGGCAGGGTGACAAATGAGCAGTTCTTC
CDR3 protein: CASSQEMEGRVTNEQFF

J gene: TRBJ1-2
V gene: TRBV11-2
D gene: TRBD1
clone size: NA
CDR3 DNA: TGTGCCAGCAGTCTTGACAGGGGGCCCTATGGCTACACCTTC
CDR3 protein: CASSLDRGPYGYTF